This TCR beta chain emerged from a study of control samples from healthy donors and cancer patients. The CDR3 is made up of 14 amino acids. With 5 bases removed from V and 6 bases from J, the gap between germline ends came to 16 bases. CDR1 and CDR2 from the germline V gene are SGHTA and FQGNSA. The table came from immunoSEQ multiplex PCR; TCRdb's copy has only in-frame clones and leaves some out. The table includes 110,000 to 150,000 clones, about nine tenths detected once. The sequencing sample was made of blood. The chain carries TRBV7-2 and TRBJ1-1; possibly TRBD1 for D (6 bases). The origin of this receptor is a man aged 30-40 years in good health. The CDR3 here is CASSPPQGIAEAFF. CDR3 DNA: TGTGCCAGCAGCCCTCCACAGGGAATTGCTGAAGCTTTCTTT.